This TCR beta chain was captured by sequencing in a study of shared clonotypes between healthy human individuals. At the level of the study: CD4 naive and CD4 memory each took three plates per donor, while CD8 naive took two and CD8 memory one. Study conclusions and caveats: Sorted-subset sequencing, rarefaction showed, was incomplete despite large depth. Clonotype sharing across four donors was observed for around 5% of naive CD4 clonotypes.

As for this clone: Antigen unknown.

TCRdb's copy holds only in-frame clones and misses some; the assay was immunoSEQ multiplex PCR. This sample has approximately 720,000 clones; more than 70% occur once, and the top ten carry 1.8%. A CD45RA-negative memory subset and a CD45RA+ naive subset were separated from the CD4+ cells. The V and J ends lost 0 bases and 0 bases respectively, with 7 bases between them. CDR1 SGHRS and CDR2 YFSETQ come from the germline V gene. This CDR3 comprises 15 residues. Sequenced: memory CD4+ T cells sorted from blood. Subset given: CD45RA-negative fraction. V is TRBV5-1 and J is TRBJ1-5; D unresolved. The sequence came from a woman younger than 45 in good health. CDR3: CASSLVPDSNQPQHF. CDR3 in DNA: TGCGCCAGCAGCTTGGTTCCGGATAGCAATCAGCCCCAGCATTTT.